These T cell receptor beta chains were read from a single sample in a study of CD8 T cells in ankylosing spondylitis. TCRdb reprocessed the 5' RACE reads with MiXCR, giving one entry per CDR3 protein. The sample includes more than 500,000 distinct CDR3 sequences, approximately 5% seen only once; the top ten take roughly 3.5%. Material for sequencing was blood, either unsorted or a sorted T cell fraction (not recorded which). The receptors here all came from a male donor with ankylosing spondylitis. The CDR3 runs from the conserved cysteine through the conserved F or W. Fields, in order: CDR3 DNA, CDR3 protein, V gene, D gene, J gene, clone size. The D gene is left open where the match is weak. Clone size appears in some rows only: once, few, many, or a class for an expanded clone.

CDR3nt: TGTGCCAGCAGCTTCCCCGGGACAAGGAGGAACGAGCAGTACTTC
CDR3aa: CASSFPGTRRNEQYF
v_gene: TRBV5-5
d_gene: -
j_gene: TRBJ2-7
abundance: many

CDR3nt: TGTGCCAGCACAGGATCTAGCACAGATACGCAGCATTTT
CDR3aa: CASTGSSTDTQHF
v_gene: TRBV6-1
d_gene: -
j_gene: TRBJ1-5
abundance: -

CDR3nt: TGTGCCAGCAGTTTAGGGACAGGGGTTACCTACGAGCAGTACTTC
CDR3aa: CASSLGTGVTYEQYF
v_gene: TRBV28
d_gene: TRBD1
j_gene: TRBJ2-7
abundance: many

CDR3nt: TGTGCCAGCAGCTTAGAGGAGCGGACTGAAGCTTTCTTT
CDR3aa: CASSLEERTEAFF
v_gene: TRBV7-9
d_gene: -
j_gene: TRBJ1-1
abundance: many

CDR3nt: TGTGCCAGCAGCTTCGTCGGAGACACAGATACGCAGTATTTT
CDR3aa: CASSFVGDTDTQYF
v_gene: TRBV7-8
d_gene: -
j_gene: TRBJ2-3
abundance: many

CDR3nt: TGTGCCAGCAGTTACTCCCGGCAGGTAACAGATACGCAGTATTTT
CDR3aa: CASSYSRQVTDTQYF
v_gene: TRBV6-5
d_gene: -
j_gene: TRBJ2-3
abundance: many

CDR3nt: TGTGCCAGGGCCACAGGGAATGAAAAACTGTTTTTT
CDR3aa: CARATGNEKLFF
v_gene: TRBV27
d_gene: -
j_gene: TRBJ1-4
abundance: many

CDR3nt: TGTGCCATCAGTTCTGGGGCGCAGCCCCAGCATTTT
CDR3aa: CAISSGAQPQHF
v_gene: TRBV10-3
d_gene: -
j_gene: TRBJ1-5
abundance: many

CDR3nt: TGTGCCAGCAGCTTACAGGCCGGGTTCGAAGCTTTCTTT
CDR3aa: CASSLQAGFEAFF
v_gene: TRBV7-2
d_gene: -
j_gene: TRBJ1-1
abundance: many

CDR3nt: TGTGCCACCAGTGATGTTGACCGGCCCCAGCATTTT
CDR3aa: CATSDVDRPQHF
v_gene: TRBV24-1
d_gene: -
j_gene: TRBJ1-5
abundance: many

CDR3nt: TGCGCCAGCAGCCCGGCGGGGGGGGAAGATACGCAGTATTTT
CDR3aa: CASSPAGGEDTQYF
v_gene: TRBV5-1
d_gene: TRBD2
j_gene: TRBJ2-3
abundance: many

CDR3nt: TGTGCCAGCAGCCGGATGGACCTTAATTCACCCCTCCACTTT
CDR3aa: CASSRMDLNSPLHF
v_gene: TRBV12-3/TRBV12-4
d_gene: -
j_gene: TRBJ1-6
abundance: many

CDR3nt: TGTGCCAGCAGTTTAGGTTCCGGACGCGAAAACACTGAAGCTTTCTTT
CDR3aa: CASSLGSGRENTEAFF
v_gene: TRBV28
d_gene: -
j_gene: TRBJ1-1
abundance: many

CDR3nt: TGTGCCAGTAGTATAACCGGGGCTTGGAACGAGCAGTACTTC
CDR3aa: CASSITGAWNEQYF
v_gene: TRBV19
d_gene: -
j_gene: TRBJ2-7
abundance: few

CDR3nt: TGTGCCAGCAGCTTAGTGGTGGGGGACAGGGCAAATTCACCCCTCCACTTT
CDR3aa: CASSLVVGDRANSPLHF
v_gene: TRBV7-8
d_gene: TRBD1
j_gene: TRBJ1-6
abundance: many

CDR3nt: TGTGCCAGCTCACCGAACCGGGACAGGGGCAACGGGGAGCTGTTTTTT
CDR3aa: CASSPNRDRGNGELFF
v_gene: TRBV18
d_gene: TRBD1
j_gene: TRBJ2-2
abundance: many

CDR3nt: TGTGCCAGCAGTAAAGAAAGGGGGTATGGCTACACCTTC
CDR3aa: CASSKERGYGYTF
v_gene: TRBV27
d_gene: -
j_gene: TRBJ1-2
abundance: many

CDR3nt: TGTGCCAGCAGCCAAGGCAGCAGCCTCTCCTACGAGCAGTACTTC
CDR3aa: CASSQGSSLSYEQYF
v_gene: TRBV4-2
d_gene: -
j_gene: TRBJ2-7
abundance: many

CDR3nt: TGCAGTGCCCAGAGGGGCGCGGATTCCTACAATGAGCAGTTCTTC
CDR3aa: CSAQRGADSYNEQFF
v_gene: TRBV20-1
d_gene: -
j_gene: TRBJ2-1
abundance: -

CDR3nt: TGTGCCAGCAGCGGAACCCGAGGGGAGGGTTGGACTGAAGCTTTCTTT
CDR3aa: CASSGTRGEGWTEAFF
v_gene: TRBV5-6
d_gene: -
j_gene: TRBJ1-1
abundance: many

CDR3nt: TGTGCCAGCAGGGGGGGGGACAGGGACACCGGGGAGCTGTTTTTT
CDR3aa: CASRGGDRDTGELFF
v_gene: TRBV28
d_gene: TRBD1
j_gene: TRBJ2-2
abundance: many

CDR3nt: TGTGCCAGCAGCCAAGACTGGAACTCGGGAGGGTATGAGCAGTTCTTC
CDR3aa: CASSQDWNSGGYEQFF
v_gene: TRBV4-2
d_gene: TRBD2
j_gene: TRBJ2-1
abundance: many

CDR3nt: TGCGCCAGCAGCTCGCCCGGGACAGGGCGCTACGAGCAGTACTTC
CDR3aa: CASSSPGTGRYEQYF
v_gene: TRBV5-1
d_gene: TRBD1
j_gene: TRBJ2-7
abundance: many